These T cell receptor beta chains were read from a single sample in a study of control samples from healthy donors and cancer patients. Clones were sequenced by immunoSEQ multiplex PCR, and TCRdb holds only the in-frame ones, with some missing. The sample holds roughly 100,000 clones, 83% seen once. Source material: blood. Receptors originate from a woman aged 45-59 years in good health. Both conserved end residues are part of each CDR3. A D gene is named only where the DNA matches it firmly. Size values are once, few and many counts, or a class for expanded clones, and some rows have none.

abundance | d_gene | j_gene | v_gene | CDR3aa | CDR3nt
NA | NA | TRBJ2-7 | TRBV5-1 | CASSFLGGPSSYEQYF | TGCGCCAGCAGCTTTCTAGGGGGGCCAAGCTCCTACGAGCAGTACTTC
few | TRBD1 | TRBJ2-5 | TRBV30 | CAWNRGFYQETQYF | TGTGCCTGGAACAGGGGGTTCTACCAAGAGACCCAGTACTTC
NA | TRBD1 | TRBJ1-3 | TRBV4-2 | CASSPGQILSGNTIYF | TGTGCCAGCAGCCCGGGACAGATTCTCTCTGGAAACACCATATATTTT
NA | NA | TRBJ1-6 | TRBV29-1 | CSVSDTYNSPLHF | TGCAGCGTCAGCGACACCTATAATTCACCCCTCCACTTT
NA | TRBD1 | TRBJ2-1 | TRBV24-1 | CATSDPDRYNEQFF | TGTGCCACCAGTGATCCGGACAGGTACAATGAGCAGTTCTTC
NA | NA | TRBJ2-5 | TRBV5-1 | CASSSDSPQETQYF | TGCGCCAGCAGCTCCGACAGTCCCCAAGAGACCCAGTACTTC
NA | NA | TRBJ2-1 | TRBV10-2 | CASSERGSSYNEQFF | TGCGCCAGCAGTGAACGGGGGAGCTCCTACAATGAGCAGTTCTTC
NA | NA | TRBJ1-5 | TRBV27 | CASSPWTNQPQHF | TGTGCCAGCAGTCCCTGGACAAATCAGCCCCAGCATTTT
NA | NA | TRBJ2-1 | TRBV27 | CAIRPDTRGEGEQFF | TGTGCCATCCGACCGGATACCAGGGGTGAGGGTGAGCAGTTCTTC
NA | NA | TRBJ1-1 | TRBV6-5 | CASRTQATNTEAFF | TGTGCCAGCAGGACCCAGGCAACGAACACTGAAGCTTTCTTT
few | NA | TRBJ2-5 | TRBV11-3 | CASSAGGDETQYF | TGTGCCAGCAGTGCAGGGGGGGACGAGACCCAGTACTTC
NA | TRBD2 | TRBJ2-3 | TRBV7-2 | CASSLGLAERTQYF | TGTGCCAGCAGCTTAGGTCTAGCGGAGCGAACGCAGTATTTT
NA | NA | TRBJ2-6 | TRBV7-7 | CASSLEGASGANVLTF | TGTGCTAGCAGCTTAGAAGGGGCCTCTGGGGCCAACGTCCTGACTTTC
medium-sized | NA | TRBJ1-1 | TRBV11-2 | CASNRPNTEAFF | TGTGCCAGCAACCGGCCGAACACTGAAGCTTTCTTT
NA | TRBD2 | TRBJ2-2 | TRBV6-4 | CASSPVAGGFNTGELFF | TGTGCCAGCAGTCCGGTAGCGGGGGGCTTCAACACCGGGGAGCTGTTTTTT